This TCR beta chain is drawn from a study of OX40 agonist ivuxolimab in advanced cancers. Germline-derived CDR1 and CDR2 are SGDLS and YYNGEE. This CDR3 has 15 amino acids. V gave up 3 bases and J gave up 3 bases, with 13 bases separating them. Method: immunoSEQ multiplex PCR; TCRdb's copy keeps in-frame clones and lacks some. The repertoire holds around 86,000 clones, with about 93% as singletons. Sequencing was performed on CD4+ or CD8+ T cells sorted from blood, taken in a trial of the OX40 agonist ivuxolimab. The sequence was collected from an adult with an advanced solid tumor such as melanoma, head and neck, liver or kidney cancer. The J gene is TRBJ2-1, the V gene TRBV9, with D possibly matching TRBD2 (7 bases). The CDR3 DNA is TGTGCCAGCAGCGAACGGGGGGCCCTCTACAATGAGCAGTTCTTC. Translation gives CASSERGALYNEQFF.